The sequence of this T cell receptor beta chain was determined in a study of shared T cell receptors in the human thymus. Sequenced by immunoSEQ multiplex PCR; TCRdb stores in-frame clones only, minus some. The sample has roughly 660,000 clones; around 87% are singletons. After removal of 4 bases from V and 0 bases from J, the junction contained 6 bases not matched to a gene. CDR1 and CDR2 from the germline V gene are MRHNA and SNTAGT. This CDR3 has 17 amino acids. These data were likewise used in another study, on human thymus T cells. That study adds: Donors consisted of healthy Finnish infants (having corrective surgery for congenital heart defects). Related research reported highly overlapping thymic repertoires among unrelated individuals.

The sequence came from a boy in the first two years of life with a congenital heart defect. Material for sequencing was thymocytes. V usage is TRBV6-4 and J usage is TRBJ2-6; TRBD1 agrees at 7 bases. CDR3 loop: CASSGGQANSGANVLTF. CDR3 nucleotides: TGTGCCAGCAGTGGCGGACAGGCCAACTCTGGGGCCAACGTCCTGACTTTC.